This T cell receptor beta chain was sequenced during a study of radiotherapy plus CTLA-4 blockade in lung cancer. The study treated chemo-refractory metastatic non-small-cell lung cancer patients with focal radiation plus ipilimumab CTLA-4 blockade. The table came from immunoSEQ multiplex PCR; TCRdb's copy has only in-frame clones and leaves some out. Counted here are about 62,000 clones, more than 70% occurring once; the ten biggest clones make up 2.5% to 3%. The CDR3 runs 14 residues. V was clipped by 8 bases and J by 0 bases; unmatched bases: 5. The germline V gene has CDR1 SNHLY and CDR2 FYNNEI. This TCR derives from a human donor with non-small cell lung cancer who had a complete response to radiotherapy plus ipilimumab. Material: peripheral blood, obtained from a patient treated with radiotherapy plus ipilimumab. This chain links TRBV2 with TRBJ2-3; TRBD1 matches 7 bases. CDR3: CASGQESSTDTQYF. The DNA of the CDR3 is TGTGCCAGCGGACAGGAATCTAGCACAGATACGCAGTATTTT.